This T cell receptor (beta chain) emerged from a study of blood T cell repertoires in COVID-19. Study-level background: In each case, the material was cDNA or gDNA derived from T cells, B-cell-depleted T cells, or PBMCs.

CDR1 and CDR2 (germline): MDHEN, SYDVKM. The CDR3 has 15 residues. V lost 8 bases and J lost 6; bases outside the gene matches: 15. Methods used by the authors: Reference gene primer amplification gave nucleated cell count estimates. Repertoires were generated with immunoSEQ multiplex PCR, while TCRdb's copy carries only in-frame clones and drops some. That table gives V, J and clone size, and the DNA gave D and trimming. Counted here are fewer than 350,000 clones, approximately 83% occurring once; the ten biggest clones make up approximately 2.2%. The clonotype comes from a woman in her twenties or thirties who had recovered from COVID-19. The gene calls are TRBV28 and TRBJ1-2; 7 bases map to TRBD1. Material for sequencing was peripheral blood. CDR3 sequence reads: CASGLQRQGRDGYTF. The CDR3 bases are TGTGCCAGCGGACTTCAAAGACAGGGAAGGGATGGCTACACCTTC.